The 27 T cell receptor beta chains below all came from one sample that was sequenced in a study of CXCR3-negative and CXCR3-positive naive CD8 T cells. Preparation of TRB cDNA libraries relied on 5' RACE carrying UMI labels. TCRdb re-called the 5' RACE reads and gives one entry per CDR3 protein, without DNA. This sample's clone table lists some 150,000 distinct CDR3 sequences. Study results and caveats: Researchers report that CXCR3-positive naive cells carry more hydrophobic TRB CDR3s than CXCR3-negative naive cells.

These receptors are not linked to any known antigen. The specimen sequenced was naive CXCR3+ CD8+ T cells from blood. Subset specified: CD45RO-CCR7+CD27+CD95- naive CD8+ T cells expressing CXCR3 (TNR3+). The origin of the receptors is a human donor in good health. Some clones in this sample may be carry-over from other donors' samples.

The rearrangement joins TRBV29-1 to TRBJ1-2. Germline V gene lookup returns CDR1 SQVTM and CDR2 ANQGSEA. The CDR3 has 13 amino acids. The CDR3 sequence: CSVATGLSYGYTF.

The CDR3: CASSAGLSREQFF. This chain joins TRBV7-9 and TRBJ2-1; TCRdb names TRBD1, which stays unverified in the absence of DNA. The CDR3 totals 13 residues. The germline gives CDR1 SEHNR, CDR2 FQNEAQ (reference sequence). The full variable domain, in which reference TRBV7-9 and TRBJ2-1 provide the parts outside the CDR3, is DTGVSQNPRHKITKRGQNVTFRCDPISEHNRLYWYRQTLGQGPEFLTYFQNEAQLEKSRLLSDRFSAERPKGSFSTLEIQRTEQGDSAMYLCASSAGLSREQFFGPGTRLTVL.

The V and J genes are TRBV4-2 and TRBJ2-1. This CDR3 contains 16 residues. Per germline, CDR1 LGHNA and CDR2 YNFKEQ. The CDR3 reads CASSQEAHPSYNEQFF.

The gene calls are TRBV3-1 and TRBJ2-7; TCRdb's D call of TRBD2 is untestable without DNA. Germline V gene lookup returns CDR1 LGHDT and CDR2 YNNKEL (reference sequence). The CDR3 has 15 residues. CDR3: CASSSYGGGIYEQYF.

The rearrangement links TRBV10-3 to TRBJ2-3; TCRdb lists TRBD2, though no DNA is available to test this call. Germline CDR1 ENHRY, CDR2 SYGVKD. This CDR3 has 16 residues. This CDR3 is CAISHLAGGSTDTQYF.

This rearrangement joins TRBV5-1 to TRBJ2-6; TCRdb's D call, TRBD1, is unchecked because there is no DNA. CDR1 is SGHRS, CDR2 YFSETQ, per germline. This CDR3 has 15 amino acids. The CDR3 here is CASSLIFRDNNVLTF.

The chain joins TRBV7-9 to TRBJ2-7; TCRdb calls TRBD1, which cannot be checked without DNA. Looked up from germline, CDR1 is SEHNR and CDR2 is FQNEAQ (reference sequence). The CDR3 length is 12 residues. The CDR3 spells CASSLGPGEQYF.

V usage is TRBV29-1 and J usage is TRBJ2-5. The germline gives CDR1 SQVTM, CDR2 ANQGSEA. This CDR3 has 12 amino acids. CDR3 region: CSVGGRQETQYF.

The chain links TRBV19 to TRBJ1-1; TCRdb's D call, TRBD1, is unchecked because there is no DNA. Germline-derived CDR1 and CDR2 are LNHDA and SQIVND (reference sequence). This CDR3 contains 12 residues. CDR3 region: CASSNPGQEAFF.

The V gene is TRBV29-1, the J gene TRBJ1-1; TCRdb's assignment of TRBD1 cannot be checked, as there is no DNA. CDR1 is SQVTM, CDR2 ANQGSEA, per germline. The CDR3 has 13 residues. Here the CDR3 reads CSVDSGTNTEAFF.

V usage is TRBV3-1 and J usage is TRBJ1-6. The CDR3 is 15 amino acids. Germline V gene sequence: CDR1 LGHDT, CDR2 YNNKEL (reference sequence). This chain's CDR3 is CASTRRTAVNSPLHF.

The rearrangement uses TRBV5-4 and TRBJ2-1. The CDR3 runs 13 residues. Looked up from germline, CDR1 is SGHNT and CDR2 is YYREEE (reference sequence). CDR3 sequence: CASSFDGYNEQFF.

The J gene is TRBJ2-1, the V gene TRBV29-1; TCRdb picks TRBD1, but there is no DNA to check that call. There are 14 residues in the CDR3. Germline CDR1 SQVTM, CDR2 ANQGSEA. The CDR3 reads CSVPPGDIGHEQFF.

The chain carries TRBV5-1 and TRBJ2-1; TCRdb reports TRBD2, a call that lacks DNA to check it against. This CDR3 spans 14 amino acids. The germline V gene encodes CDR1 SGHRS and CDR2 YFSETQ. The CDR3 protein is CASLGDRSYNEQFF.

The chain uses TRBV5-6 and TRBJ2-5; TCRdb indicates TRBD1, and absent DNA this call remains unverified. The germline gives CDR1 SGHDT, CDR2 YYEEEE. The CDR3 covers 15 residues. The CDR3 here is CASSSRTGYQETQYF.

The rearrangement links TRBV5-4 to TRBJ2-1; TCRdb reports TRBD1, a call that lacks DNA to check it against. This CDR3 has 15 amino acids. The germline gives CDR1 SGHNT, CDR2 YYREEE (reference sequence). The CDR3 loop is CASSFPIAGSGEQFF.

This sequence joins TRBV30 and TRBJ2-7. Germline V gene sequence: CDR1 GTSNPN, CDR2 SVGIG (reference sequence). The CDR3 length is 12 residues. CDR3 region: CAWSVGNYEQYF.

The J gene is TRBJ2-5, the V gene TRBV27; TCRdb picks TRBD1, but there is no DNA to check that call. The CDR3 sequence is 13 residues long. Looked up from germline, CDR1 is MNHEY and CDR2 is SMNVEV (reference sequence). The CDR3 here is CATDRVQGETQYF.

The V gene is TRBV11-2, the J gene TRBJ1-1. This CDR3 region has 16 residues. Germline CDR1 is SGHAT and CDR2 is FQNNGV. The CDR3 here is CASSSDGYQMNTEAFF.

The chain joins TRBV20-1 to TRBJ2-1; TCRdb's D call of TRBD1 is untestable without DNA. CDR1 DFQATT and CDR2 SNEGSKA come from the germline V gene (reference sequence). This CDR3 is built from 16 residues. CDR3 loop: CSARDLSGSSYNEQFF.

V is TRBV21-1 and J is TRBJ1-5. TRBV21-1 is termed a pseudogene. The length of the CDR3 is 18 residues. The CDR3 spells CASSASRGRGSGNQPQHF.

The gene calls are TRBV27 and TRBJ2-7; TCRdb's assignment of TRBD1 cannot be checked, as there is no DNA. Germline CDR1 MNHEY, CDR2 SMNVEV (reference sequence). The CDR3 loop spans 12 amino acids. This chain's CDR3 is CASRERGYEQYF.

The chain combines TRBV6-2 or TRBV6-3 with TRBJ2-7; the TCRdb call, TRBD1, lacks DNA for checking. This CDR3 is built from 14 residues. Germline assignment: CDR1 MNHEY and CDR2 SVGEGT. The CDR3 here is CASSLRQNPYEQYF.

This rearrangement joins TRBV6-2 or TRBV6-3 to TRBJ1-1; absent DNA, TCRdb's TRBD1 call cannot be checked. The CDR3 length is 15 residues. Germline V CDR1 and CDR2: MNHEY, SVGEGT. CDR3 in amino acids: CASSYSSRGNTEAFF.

The chain links TRBV7-9 to TRBJ2-1; without DNA, the TCRdb call of TRBD2 cannot be checked. Germline CDR1 reads SEHNR; CDR2 reads FQNEAQ (reference sequence). CDR3 length: 15 amino acids. CDR3 in amino acids: CASSFPPITYNEQFF.

The chain employs TRBV20-1 and TRBJ1-2. Germline assignment: CDR1 DFQATT and CDR2 SNEGSKA (reference sequence). This CDR3 region has 13 residues. CDR3 sequence: CSARGSNTYGYTF.

The chain couples TRBV30 to TRBJ2-7; with no DNA, the TCRdb D assignment of TRBD1 cannot be verified. The CDR3 is 14 residues long. Germline-derived CDR1 and CDR2 are GTSNPN and SVGIG (reference sequence). CDR3 sequence reads: CAWSVFGQSYEQYF.